Listed below are T cell receptor beta chains from one sample, sequenced in a study of cytomegalovirus exposure and HLA in healthy donors. The data were produced by immunoSEQ multiplex PCR, yet TCRdb's version contains in-frame clones alone and is incomplete. The table records more than 150,000 clones, roughly 80% of them present only once. What was sequenced was PBMCs. The receptor source for this set is a middle-aged man in good health and CMV-seronegative. The CDR3 runs from the conserved cysteine through the conserved F or W. Fields, in order: V gene, clone size, D gene, J gene, CDR3 DNA, CDR3 protein. A D gene is named only where the DNA matches it firmly. For some rows the clone size is stated as once, few or many, or as a class when expanded; others skip it.

V: TRBV29-1
size: once
D: NA
J: TRBJ1-2
DNA: TGCAGCGTTGATATGACAGCAGGCTACACCTTC
CDR3: CSVDMTAGYTF

V: TRBV28
size: NA
D: TRBD2
J: TRBJ2-3
DNA: TGTGCCAGCAGTCACTCTAGCGGGGGAGGAGGAGATACGCAGTATTTT
CDR3: CASSHSSGGGGDTQYF

V: TRBV6-5
size: NA
D: TRBD2
J: TRBJ2-1
DNA: TGTGCCAGCAGTTACCTTGGACTAGCGGCTTACAATGAGCAGTTCTTC
CDR3: CASSYLGLAAYNEQFF

V: TRBV7-6
size: NA
D: NA
J: TRBJ2-2
DNA: TGTGCCAGCAGCTTAGACGCGGGCGGATCCACCGGGGAGCTGTTTTTT
CDR3: CASSLDAGGSTGELFF

V: TRBV6-5
size: few
D: NA
J: TRBJ1-4
DNA: TGTGCCAGCAGTCTCCAGGGGTTGGGCGAAAAACTGTTTTTT
CDR3: CASSLQGLGEKLFF

V: TRBV7-9
size: NA
D: NA
J: TRBJ2-5
DNA: TGTGCCAGCAGCTTGGCCAGCGTCGGAGGGAGGGAGACCCAGTACTTC
CDR3: CASSLASVGGRETQYF

V: TRBV19
size: NA
D: TRBD1
J: TRBJ2-7
DNA: TGTGCCAGTAGTCCCGGAGGAACAGGGGCTAGCTCCTACGAGCAGTACTTC
CDR3: CASSPGGTGASSYEQYF

V: TRBV5-6
size: once
D: TRBD1
J: TRBJ2-3
DNA: TGTGCCAGCAGCTTTCTGGGGGACAGAGCCCCTAGCACAGATACGCAGTATTTT
CDR3: CASSFLGDRAPSTDTQYF

V: TRBV7-8
size: once
D: TRBD2
J: TRBJ2-1
DNA: TGTGCCAGCAGCCGCGGGGGATCCTACAATGAGCAGTTCTTC
CDR3: CASSRGGSYNEQFF

V: TRBV5-6
size: NA
D: NA
J: TRBJ2-7
DNA: TGTGCCAGCAGCCCACAGGGAATTGGCGTCTACGAGCAGTACTTC
CDR3: CASSPQGIGVYEQYF

V: TRBV28
size: few
D: NA
J: TRBJ2-6
DNA: TGTGCCAGCACGGAGGGCGCTGGGGCCAACGTCCTGACTTTC
CDR3: CASTEGAGANVLTF

V: TRBV5-4
size: NA
D: TRBD1
J: TRBJ2-6
DNA: TGTGCCAGCAGCCCCCCGGGACAGGGTATTTCCGGGGCCAACGTCCTGACTTTC
CDR3: CASSPPGQGISGANVLTF

V: TRBV27
size: NA
D: NA
J: TRBJ1-2
DNA: TGTGCCAGCAGTTTCCTTCCCCAGGGCTCAAATGGCTACACCTTC
CDR3: CASSFLPQGSNGYTF

V: TRBV10-1
size: NA
D: NA
J: TRBJ1-4
DNA: TGCGCCACCTGTCTTTGTACTAATGAAAAACTGTTTTTT
CDR3: CATCLCTNEKLFF

V: TRBV14
size: NA
D: TRBD1
J: TRBJ1-1
DNA: TGTGCCAGCAGCCAAGATGGGCAGGGGGCTTATACTGAAGCTTTCTTT
CDR3: CASSQDGQGAYTEAFF

V: TRBV29-1
size: NA
D: TRBD1
J: TRBJ1-2
DNA: TGCAGCGTAGGGACAGCCTTTCCCTTCTATGGCTACACCTTC
CDR3: CSVGTAFPFYGYTF

V: TRBV6-5
size: once
D: TRBD2
J: TRBJ2-1
DNA: TGTGCCAGCAGTTTCGAGGGACTAGCGGGGGGGCGTGAGCAGTTCTTC
CDR3: CASSFEGLAGGREQFF

V: TRBV6-6
size: NA
D: TRBD1
J: TRBJ1-4
DNA: TGTGCCAGCAGTAACAGGGGATCCAATGAAAAACTGTTTTTT
CDR3: CASSNRGSNEKLFF

V: TRBV9
size: NA
D: NA
J: TRBJ1-2
DNA: TGTGCCAGCAGCGAACAGGAGTTAGCTAACTATGGCTACACCTTC
CDR3: CASSEQELANYGYTF

V: TRBV5-5
size: NA
D: NA
J: TRBJ1-1
DNA: TGTGCCAGCAGCTTGGTTATCAACACTGAAGCTTTCTTT
CDR3: CASSLVINTEAFF

V: TRBV19
size: NA
D: NA
J: TRBJ2-1
DNA: TGTGCCAGTAGTACGGGACTTTACAATGAGCAGTTCTTC
CDR3: CASSTGLYNEQFF

V: TRBV21-1
size: NA
D: NA
J: TRBJ2-7
DNA: TGTGCCAGCAGCATGGTCGGGGTTACGGGAACCTACGAGCAGTACTTC
CDR3: CASSMVGVTGTYEQYF

V: TRBV6-5
size: NA
D: NA
J: TRBJ1-3
DNA: TGTGCCAGCAGTTCTACAGGGGGAAACACCATATATTTT
CDR3: CASSSTGGNTIYF

V: TRBV23-1
size: NA
D: TRBD2
J: TRBJ2-1
DNA: TGCGCCAGCAGTCAACCGACTAGCGGGGGCCGCAATGAGCAGTTCTTC
CDR3: CASSQPTSGGRNEQFF

V: TRBV7-8
size: few
D: TRBD1
J: TRBJ2-5
DNA: TGTGCCAGCAGCCTCAGACAGGGGGCCGGGGAGACCCAGTACTTC
CDR3: CASSLRQGAGETQYF

V: TRBV9
size: NA
D: NA
J: TRBJ2-3
DNA: TGTGCCAGCAGCTCCATCTCGGCAGATACGCAGTATTTT
CDR3: CASSSISADTQYF

V: TRBV28
size: medium-sized
D: TRBD1
J: TRBJ2-7
DNA: TGTGCCAGCAGTCCGCCAGGGGGCAGGGAGCAGTACTTC
CDR3: CASSPPGGREQYF

V: TRBV6-5
size: NA
D: NA
J: TRBJ1-1
DNA: TGTGCCAGCACAGATACCTCCAAGTCGTTCTTT
CDR3: CASTDTSKSFF

V: TRBV7-8
size: few
D: NA
J: TRBJ2-1
DNA: TGTGCCAGCAGCCGCTCCTCCGCCGGTGAGCAGTTCTTC
CDR3: CASSRSSAGEQFF

V: TRBV4-3
size: once
D: NA
J: TRBJ1-1
DNA: TGCGCCAGCAGCCTGAATCACCCCCCTTCAGGCAGGGCCACTGAAGCTTTCTTT
CDR3: CASSLNHPPSGRATEAFF

V: TRBV7-6
size: NA
D: NA
J: TRBJ2-1
DNA: TGTGCCAGCAGCGAGACCGGGACTTACAATGAGCAGTTCTTC
CDR3: CASSETGTYNEQFF

V: TRBV10-3
size: NA
D: NA
J: TRBJ1-4
DNA: TGTGCCATCCACACAGGGAGCGTAGGTGAAAAACTGTTTTTT
CDR3: CAIHTGSVGEKLFF

V: TRBV7-7
size: once
D: TRBD2
J: TRBJ2-5
DNA: TGTGCTAGCAGCGACCGGGGGGGCCCGGAGACCCAGTACTTC
CDR3: CASSDRGGPETQYF

V: TRBV12-5
size: NA
D: NA
J: TRBJ2-3
DNA: TGTGCTAGTTTAGATGTTCGAACAGATACGCAGTATTTT
CDR3: CASLDVRTDTQYF

V: TRBV9
size: NA
D: TRBD2
J: TRBJ2-2
DNA: TGTGCCAGCAGCCTACTGACTAGCGGGGGATCCGGGGAGCTGTTTTTT
CDR3: CASSLLTSGGSGELFF

V: TRBV4-3
size: NA
D: NA
J: TRBJ1-3
DNA: TGCGCCAGCAGCCAAGATCTGGAGGTTTACACCATATATTTT
CDR3: CASSQDLEVYTIYF

V: TRBV19
size: NA
D: NA
J: TRBJ1-2
DNA: TGTGCCAGTAGTATCGGGGTAATTAATGGCTACACCTTC
CDR3: CASSIGVINGYTF

V: TRBV28
size: NA
D: NA
J: TRBJ1-2
DNA: TGTGCCAGCAGGTCGGCAGGGTTTAACTATGGCTACACCTTC
CDR3: CASRSAGFNYGYTF

V: TRBV5-1
size: NA
D: NA
J: TRBJ2-1
DNA: TGCGCCAGCAGCCCCTTGCGGGGCGCCGGAAGAGATGAGCAGTTCTTC
CDR3: CASSPLRGAGRDEQFF

V: TRBV7-7
size: few
D: TRBD2
J: TRBJ2-1
DNA: TGTGCTAGCAGCGCGACGGCGGGGGTCAATGAGCAGTTCTTC
CDR3: CASSATAGVNEQFF

V: TRBV6-1
size: once
D: NA
J: TRBJ2-3
DNA: TGTGCCAGCAGGGAACCCGGTAGCACAGATACGCAGTATTTT
CDR3: CASREPGSTDTQYF

V: TRBV2
size: NA
D: NA
J: TRBJ2-3
DNA: TGTGCCAGCAGTGAAGTGGCCCCCCCAACAGATACGCAGTATTTT
CDR3: CASSEVAPPTDTQYF

V: TRBV4-1
size: NA
D: TRBD1
J: TRBJ2-7
DNA: TGCGCCAGCAGCCAAGGAGGGGCAGGGGGCAGAAACTTCTACGAGCAGTACTTC
CDR3: CASSQGGAGGRNFYEQYF

V: TRBV6-5
size: NA
D: TRBD2
J: TRBJ2-7
DNA: TGTGCCAGCATGGTGGCGGGGGTTACCTACGAGCAGTACTTC
CDR3: CASMVAGVTYEQYF

V: TRBV4-3
size: NA
D: NA
J: TRBJ1-2
DNA: TGCGCCAGCAGCCCTTACCAGGGCGACTATGGCTACACCTTC
CDR3: CASSPYQGDYGYTF

V: TRBV5-1
size: NA
D: NA
J: TRBJ1-2
DNA: TGCGCCAGCAGCTACCTCGGCAGGGACTATGGCTACACCTTC
CDR3: CASSYLGRDYGYTF

V: TRBV2
size: NA
D: NA
J: TRBJ2-1
DNA: TGTGCCAGCAGTTCTTCTTTAGCGGAGAATGAGCAGTTCTTC
CDR3: CASSSSLAENEQFF

V: TRBV19
size: NA
D: NA
J: TRBJ1-2
DNA: TGTGCCAGTAGTCTAGGGGAGGGAACGTACTATGGCTACACCTTC
CDR3: CASSLGEGTYYGYTF

V: TRBV6-5
size: few
D: TRBD1
J: TRBJ1-4
DNA: TGTGCCAGCAGTTACGGGGACAGGGGGCGCAACGAAAAACTGTTTTTT
CDR3: CASSYGDRGRNEKLFF

V: TRBV28
size: NA
D: NA
J: TRBJ1-4
DNA: TGTGCCAGCAGTTTACGGACTAATGAAAAACTGTTTTTT
CDR3: CASSLRTNEKLFF

V: TRBV7-2
size: NA
D: NA
J: TRBJ2-5
DNA: TGTGCCAGCAGCACGTCCCGGGTCCAAGAGACCCAGTACTTC
CDR3: CASSTSRVQETQYF

V: TRBV13
size: NA
D: NA
J: TRBJ2-5
DNA: TGTGCCAGCAGCTTAGGCCTGGTAGAGGAGACCCAGTACTTC
CDR3: CASSLGLVEETQYF

V: TRBV5-1
size: NA
D: TRBD1
J: TRBJ2-3
DNA: TGCGCCAGCAGCGCGGGACAGGGGAGAGATACGCAGTATTTT
CDR3: CASSAGQGRDTQYF

V: TRBV19
size: NA
D: TRBD2
J: TRBJ2-5
DNA: TGTGCCAGCAGTATTTATGGGGGGGAAGAGACCCAGTACTTC
CDR3: CASSIYGGEETQYF

V: TRBV7-3
size: NA
D: TRBD1
J: TRBJ2-2
DNA: TGTGCCAGCAGCCCTAATACAGGGGTCGCCGGGGAGCTGTTTTTT
CDR3: CASSPNTGVAGELFF

V: TRBV5-1
size: NA
D: NA
J: TRBJ2-1
DNA: TGCGCCAGCAGCTTGGATACTAGTAAGCGGGCTCTTCCCTCCTACAATGAGCAGTTCTTC
CDR3: CASSLDTSKRALPSYNEQFF